The 26 T cell receptor beta chains presented below share a single source sample, sequenced in a study of blood T cell repertoires in COVID-19. TCRdb keeps only in-frame clones here, not all; method: immunoSEQ multiplex PCR. Here the sample spans around 250,000 clones, approximately 83% being singletons. The specimen was PBMCs or T cells enriched from blood (not recorded which). Source of these receptors: a woman aged 50 to 60 who had recovered from COVID-19.

The chain carries TRBV3-1 (or the pseudogene TRBV3-2) and TRBJ1-3, with TRBD1 identical over 8 bases. J gave up 2 bases and V 1 base, and 7 bases lay outside the gene matches. Germline CDR1 is LGHDT and CDR2 is YNNKEL (reference sequence). The CDR3 spans 17 residues. CDR3 bases: TGTGCCAGCAGCCAAGTGTCACAGGGGGTAACTGGAAACACCATATATTTT. Translated: CASSQVSQGVTGNTIYF.

V gene TRBV3-1 (or the pseudogene TRBV3-2) combines with J gene TRBJ1-2; 9 bases agree with TRBD1. CDR3 length: 17 residues. Trimming cost V 2 bases and J 4 bases; bases outside gene matches: 11. Germline CDR1 and CDR2: LGHDT and YNNKEL (reference sequence). The CDR3 region has the DNA TGTGCCAGCAGCCAACTTCTGACAGGGGGTTCTACCTATGGCTACACCTTC. It codes for CASSQLLTGGSTYGYTF.

V and J are TRBV2 and TRBJ2-2, with 9 bases fitting TRBD1. The CDR3 totals 15 residues. Germline-derived CDR1 and CDR2 are SNHLY and FYNNEI. J was trimmed by 3 bases and V by 3 bases; bases with no gene match: 2. CDR3 protein: CASSDGQGYTGELFF. In DNA form, the CDR3 reads TGTGCCAGCAGTGACGGACAGGGGTACACCGGGGAGCTGTTTTTT.

This clone was observed a few times. This CDR3 is CASSTWDRAGNTIYF. CDR3 DNA sequence: TGTGCCAGTAGTACCTGGGACAGGGCTGGAAACACCATATATTTT. This chain joins TRBV19 and TRBJ1-3; 9 positions match TRBD1. The CDR3 has 15 amino acids. The germline V gene encodes CDR1 LNHDA and CDR2 SQIVND (reference sequence). V shed 4 bases and J 2 bases; nucleotides not matched to a gene: 3.

This chain links TRBV24-1 with TRBJ2-1, with unresolved D. Trimming left V 3 bases short and J 6 bases short, with 17 bases between. The germline CDR1 and CDR2 sequences are KGHDR and SFDVKD. The CDR3 is 16 amino acids. This chain's CDR3 is CATSDPSRPRLNEQFF. The CDR3 region has the DNA TGTGCCACCAGTGATCCTTCTAGGCCCCGGCTCAATGAGCAGTTCTTC.

CDR3: CASRVPGHEVNTIYF. CDR3 in DNA: TGTGCCAGCAGAGTACCGGGACATGAAGTAAACACCATATATTTT. The J gene is TRBJ1-3, the V gene TRBV28; D perhaps matches TRBD1 (6 bases). The CDR3 extends over 15 amino acids. The V and J ends lost 6 bases and 6 bases respectively, with 18 bases between them. Germline V gene sequence: CDR1 MDHEN, CDR2 SYDVKM.

In DNA, the CDR3 is TGCGCCAGCAGCCGGGACAGAACCCTAAACCCCACTGAAGCTTTCTTT. It codes for CASSRDRTLNPTEAFF. This sequence joins TRBV5-1 and TRBJ1-1; TRBD1 matches 7 bases. In germline, CDR1 is SGHRS, CDR2 YFSETQ. The CDR3 is 16 amino acids. Losses at the gene ends were 4 bases for V and 4 bases for J; bases not matched to a gene: 13.

The V call is TRBV7-2, the J call TRBJ2-2; D might be TRBD1 (6 bases). Per the germline V gene, CDR1 is SGHTA and CDR2 is FQGNSA. There are 14 residues in the CDR3. With 2 bases removed from V and 7 bases from J, the gap between germline ends came to 11 bases. The CDR3 loop reads CASSLMGAVGELFF. The CDR3 DNA follows: TGTGCCAGCAGCTTAATGGGGGCTGTCGGGGAGCTGTTTTTT.

The chain recombines TRBV29-1 with TRBJ2-7; 10 bases are a match to TRBD2. Looked up from germline, CDR1 is SQVTM and CDR2 is ANQGSEA. Trimming took 6 bases from V and 7 from J; bases not matched to a gene: 9. This CDR3 region has 13 residues. The CDR3 DNA reads as TGCAGCGTGGGTATTACTAGCGGGAAAGAGCAGTACTTC. As protein: CSVGITSGKEQYF.

The rearrangement uses TRBV10-1 and TRBJ1-6; the D gene is possibly TRBD1 (6 bases). The germline V gene encodes CDR1 WNHNN and CDR2 SYGVQD (reference sequence). V was clipped by 3 bases and J by 5 bases, with 8 bases between them. The length of the CDR3 is 14 residues. The CDR3 coding sequence is TGCGCCAGCAGTGAAACAGGGAATAATTCACCCCTCCACTTT. Translating gives CASSETGNNSPLHF.

V and J are TRBV7-6 and TRBJ2-7, with D possibly TRBD1 on 6 matching bases. This CDR3 has 14 amino acids. Trimming stripped 0 bases from V and 3 bases from J, with 9 bases between. Germline V gene lookup returns CDR1 SGHVS and CDR2 FNYEAQ. CDR3 in amino acids: CASSLASQGYEQYF. CDR3 DNA sequence: TGTGCCAGCAGCTTAGCTTCACAGGGCTACGAGCAGTACTTC.

This clone appeared a few times. This sequence joins TRBV19 and TRBJ2-1; D is possibly TRBD2 (5 bases). The length of the CDR3 is 14 residues. V was shortened by 5 bases and J by 5 bases, with 13 bases between the two germline ends. The V gene's germline CDR1 is LNHDA and CDR2 SQIVND (reference sequence). The CDR3 nucleotides read TGTGCCAGTAGTTTCGTGGGAGACCACAATGAGCAGTTCTTC. This encodes CASSFVGDHNEQFF.

The table lists this clone with a few counts. V gene TRBV4-1 combines with J gene TRBJ2-2; 9 positions agree with TRBD2. CDR1 MGHRA and CDR2 YSYEKL come from the germline V gene. Trimming at V came to 3 bases and at J to 5 bases, leaving 4 bases not matched to a gene. The CDR3 is 15 amino acids. In nucleotides, the CDR3 is TGCGCCAGCAGCCATCCTACTAGCGGGACCGGGGAGCTGTTTTTT. This sequence encodes CASSHPTSGTGELFF.

The chain combines TRBV7-2 with TRBJ1-2; weak D call: TRBD1 (6 bases). V was cut by 8 bases and J by 3 bases, with 13 bases left in between. This CDR3 region has 13 residues. Germline V CDR1 and CDR2: SGHTA, FQGNSA. DNA of the CDR3: TGTGCCAGCTTTACAGGGTCCGACTATGGCTACACCTTC. Its translation is CASFTGSDYGYTF.

The chain has TRBV27 and TRBJ2-7; D uncertain. From germline, CDR1 is MNHEY and CDR2 SMNVEV (reference sequence). The CDR3 totals 18 residues. V was cut by 8 bases and J by 2 bases, with 28 bases left in between. This CDR3 reads CASSLLPGNGLGTYEQYF. The CDR3 nucleotides read TGTGCCAGCTCTCTCCTCCCAGGCAATGGGTTGGGTACCTACGAGCAGTACTTC.

The chain couples TRBV28 to TRBJ1-6, with 7 bases fitting TRBD1. The CDR3 contains 13 residues. V lost 5 bases and J lost 12; bases outside the gene matches: 7. Germline values: CDR1 MDHEN, CDR2 SYDVKM. The CDR3: CASSVRQGLPLHF. CDR3 sequence (DNA): TGTGCCAGCAGTGTCCGACAGGGTTTACCCCTCCACTTT.

This clone showed up just a few times. V gene TRBV3-1 (or the pseudogene TRBV3-2) combines with J gene TRBJ2-3; 10 nucleotides match TRBD2. The germline V gene has CDR1 LGHDT and CDR2 YNNKEL (reference sequence). This CDR3 has 15 amino acids. With V trimmed by 5 bases and J by 4 bases, 6 bases remained unmatched. CDR3 sequence: CASSSGTSEADTQYF. For the CDR3, the DNA is TGTGCCAGCAGCTCCGGGACTAGCGAAGCAGATACGCAGTATTTT.

The chain has TRBV9 and TRBJ1-1; D possibly corresponds to TRBD1 (6 bases). This CDR3 contains 14 residues. Germline lookup yields CDR1 SGDLS and CDR2 YYNGEE. With 0 bases removed from V and 7 bases from J, the gap between germline ends came to 13 bases. This chain's CDR3 is CASSVAGGGHEAFF. The CDR3 DNA is TGTGCCAGCAGCGTAGCCGGGGGGGGCCATGAAGCTTTCTTT.

V and J are TRBV5-1 and TRBJ2-3, with 7 bases lining up with TRBD2. Germline trimming cut 0 bases from V and 3 bases from J; bases unmatched to any gene: 4. The V gene's germline CDR1 is SGHRS and CDR2 YFSETQ. This CDR3 is 15 amino acids long. CDR3 region: CASSLARGGTDTQYF. DNA of the CDR3: TGCGCCAGCAGCTTGGCACGGGGAGGGACAGATACGCAGTATTTT.

This chain uses TRBV28 with TRBJ1-4; D is unresolved. The CDR3 is 15 residues long. With 10 bases removed from V and 3 bases from J, the gap between germline ends came to 18 bases. CDR1 and CDR2 from the germline V gene are MDHEN and SYDVKM. The CDR3 DNA sequence: TGTGCCATCAATCCTAGGAGACTCGCTAATGAAAAACTGTTTTTT. Its protein is CAINPRRLANEKLFF.

J is TRBJ2-5 and V is TRBV7-9; 9 nucleotides align to TRBD2. V lost 5 bases and J lost 4; bases outside the gene matches: 14. The CDR3 spans 17 residues. The germline V gene encodes CDR1 SEHNR and CDR2 FQNEAQ (reference sequence). Here the CDR3 reads CASSPGSSGSVLETQYF. Written as DNA, the CDR3 is TGTGCCAGCAGCCCAGGCAGTAGCGGGAGCGTATTAGAGACCCAGTACTTC.

The CDR3 region has the DNA TGTGCCAGCAGCCGGGACTTTTCGGGTGAGCAGTACTTC. Protein sequence: CASSRDFSGEQYF. J is TRBJ2-7 and V is TRBV5-8; possible D gene TRBD2, 6 bases. The germline CDR1 and CDR2 sequences are SGHTS and YDEGEE. This CDR3 contains 13 residues. Trimming cost V 4 bases and J 7 bases, with 15 bases left between them.

The chain employs TRBV2 and TRBJ1-2, with TRBD1 identical over 8 bases. The trim removed 10 bases at V and 4 bases at J, leaving 5 bases unmatched. CDR3 length equals 12 residues. Germline assignment: CDR1 SNHLY and CDR2 FYNNEI. The CDR3 loop reads CATRDRGYGYTF. The CDR3 DNA reads as TGTGCCACCCGAGACAGGGGCTATGGCTACACCTTC.

This chain connects TRBV28 to TRBJ1-1; 8 positions agree with TRBD1. Germline V gene data show CDR1 as MDHEN and CDR2 as SYDVKM. J was trimmed by 2 bases and V by 6 bases; bases with no gene match: 2. The CDR3 length is 13 residues. As DNA, the CDR3 is TGTGCCAGCAGGGACAGGGTAAACACTGAAGCTTTCTTT. Translation: CASRDRVNTEAFF. The full variable domain, rest sourced from reference TRBV28 and TRBJ1-1, is DVKVTQSSRYLVKRTGEKVFLECVQDMDHENMFWYRQDPGLGLRLIYFSYDVKMKEKGDIPEGYSVSREKKERFSLILESASTNQTSMYLCASRDRVNTEAFFGQGTRLTVV.

V usage is TRBV27 and J usage is TRBJ2-2; 7 nucleotides agree with TRBD2. V was clipped by 2 bases and J by 6 bases; unmatched bases: 9. Germline loops: CDR1 MNHEY, CDR2 SMNVEV (reference sequence). The CDR3 covers 16 residues. CDR3 sequence: CASSLNGGSTAGELFF. In DNA, the CDR3 is TGTGCCAGCAGTTTAAACGGCGGGAGTACGGCCGGGGAGCTGTTTTTT.

This rearrangement joins TRBV11-2 to TRBJ2-3, with D perhaps matching TRBD2 (5 bases). With 5 bases removed from V and 2 bases from J, the gap between germline ends came to 20 bases. The CDR3 consists of 17 residues. CDR1 SGHAT and CDR2 FQNNGV come from the germline V gene. The DNA for the CDR3 is TGTGCCAGCAGCCCCCAATACGGACGGGGTTACACAGATACGCAGTATTTT. It translates to CASSPQYGRGYTDTQYF.